One TCR beta chain is described in this entry. This clone was found a few times. This receptor's antigen is unknown. No much larger clone is present one base from it, and per-base qualities are unavailable. This sample stems from a study of blood T cell repertoires in COVID-19 (dated by TCRdb to 2018 to 2020). For the study in its entirety: Samples from collaborators originated in the United States, Italy and Spain and spanned both the acute and convalescent phases of COVID-19. The material from the prospective study consisted of cDNA or gDNA derived from T cells, B-cell-depleted T cells, or PBMCs. Deeply sampled blood TCRbeta repertoires from subjects exposed to, actively infected with, or recovered from COVID-19 were included in the dataset. The repertoires were released in a freely available public database intended as a resource for research on the immune response to SARS-CoV-2. Samples came from the ongoing ImmuneRACE study (first 160 participants) plus 1,254 subjects from 6 global collaborators. Nearly every sample came with metadata listing a de-identified subject ID, COVID-19 status, age in years and sex. Where HLA class I and class II types were available, the types were taken from metadata supplied by the sample provider, not from assay-based typing. Results and caveats for the whole study, not just this receptor: Clinical and demographic metadata were provided uncurated, with the amount varying by source and participant.

The immunoSEQ Assay, a bias-controlled multiplex PCR, was used to amplify TCRbeta CDR3 regions from genomic DNA. Per the source publication's procedure: Within the assay, amplification of reference gene primers was used to estimate how many nucleated cells each sample contained. To quantify the absolute abundance of each unique TCRbeta CDR3 rearrangement, sequence reads were collapsed and filtered. For each sample, productive Simpson clonality was calculated as the square root of Simpson's diversity index over productive rearrangements. This is the immuneACCESS table as TCRdb keeps it, with only in-frame sequences that have V and J called. A part of the clones is gone; compared with another copy, unresolved V genes explain less than half, and the rest is unexplained. The D gene and trimming were derived from the DNA, and the V and J assignments and clone size from that table. Counted in this sample were around 18,000 clones; roughly 89% of them appeared once. The top ten constitute roughly an eighth of the sample.

Each collaborating institution followed its own protocols to collect whole blood in K2EDTA tubes. Collaborator samples were shipped for TCRbeta analysis as frozen whole blood, isolated PBMCs, or DNA extracted from either sample type. Via the germline V gene (reference sequence), CDR1 is LNHDA and CDR2 SQIVND. V trim: 4 bases; J trim: 6 bases; unmatched bases: 3. Reading from cysteine to phenylalanine, the CDR3 counts 14 amino acids. Only the CDR3 region is kept as DNA, spanning 42 bases read in frame from base 1. The chain links TRBV19 with TRBJ1-5, and TRBD1 matches 10 of the central bases. The sequence was collected from a man between 60 and 75 years old with active COVID-19. Sequenced: peripheral blood. The CDR3: CASSTTGGFQPQHF. The nucleotide sequence reads as follows: TGTGCCAGTAGTACGACAGGGGGCTTTCAGCCCCAGCATTTT.